This TCR beta chain was recovered during a study of CD4+ T cells in melanoma. A remark on this clone: Its antigen is unidentified.

Study-wide results and limits: Reportedly, melanoma neoantigen-specific CD4+ T cells showed varied differentiation states.

Here immunoSEQ multiplex PCR was the method, and the copy in TCRdb shows in-frame clones only, minus some. This table holds 140,000 or so clones, 80% to 95% found once. The CDR3 has 15 amino acids. In germline, CDR1 is MGHDK, CDR2 SYGVNS. Trimming stripped 1 base from V and 1 base from J, with 5 bases between. The gene calls are TRBV25-1 and TRBJ2-6; D unclear. The receptor was derived from a human donor with melanoma. The DNA for the CDR3 is TGTGCCAGCAGTGAATTTTCGTCTGGGGCCAACGTCCTGACTTTC. It codes for CASSEFSSGANVLTF.